These T cell receptor beta chains were read from a single sample in a study of shared clonotypes between healthy human individuals. Profiling relied on immunoSEQ multiplex PCR, and the TCRdb table lists in-frame clones only, not all of them. Of about 2 million clones in the sample, less than 95% are singletons; the top ten hold around 1.1%. Sequences were obtained from naive CD8+ T cells sorted from blood. The origin of the receptors is a man between 18 and 35 years old in good health. The CDR3 runs from the conserved cysteine through the conserved F or W. Fields, in order: V gene, J gene, clone size, D gene, CDR3 DNA, CDR3 protein. D genes are given only for firm matches. Some rows have no size entry. The others give once, few or many, or a class for an expanded clone.

TRBV7-9	TRBJ1-1	few	TRBD1	TGTGCCAGCAGCTTGGTTGACAGGGCGATCTTT	CASSLVDRAIF
TRBV15	TRBJ1-5	.	TRBD1	TGTGCCACCAGCACCTCAGGGGGCAGTCAGCCCCAGCATTTT	CATSTSGGSQPQHF
TRBV30	TRBJ2-1	.	.	TGTGCCTGGAGTGGGGACTCCAGTGAGCAGTTCTTC	CAWSGDSSEQFF
TRBV7-9	TRBJ1-5	.	.	TGTGCCAGCAGCCCGGGAGGGGGAAATCAGCCCCAGCATTTT	CASSPGGGNQPQHF
TRBV30	TRBJ2-6	.	.	TGTGCCTGGACAATCCAATCCGGGGCCAACGTCCTGACTTTC	CAWTIQSGANVLTF
TRBV5-1	TRBJ1-6	.	TRBD1	TGCGCCAGCAGCTTCGGACAGGGGGAGTCACCCCTCCACTTT	CASSFGQGESPLHF
TRBV10-2	TRBJ1-2	.	.	TGCGCCAGCAGTGAGGAACAGCGTATGTCCTTC	CASSEEQRMSF
TRBV6-6	TRBJ2-1	.	.	TGTGCCAGCAGTCCCTTCGGGGAGGCTTACAATGAGCAGTTCTTC	CASSPFGEAYNEQFF
TRBV7-9	TRBJ2-5	.	TRBD1	TGTGCCAGCAGTCCACGGGACAGGGCAGAGACCCAGTACTTC	CASSPRDRAETQYF
TRBV29-1	TRBJ1-2	.	.	TGCAGCGTCGATCTTGGGGAGGGCGGCAGCTATGGCTACACCTTC	CSVDLGEGGSYGYTF
TRBV10-1	TRBJ2-3	.	TRBD1	TGCGCCAGCAGTGACCTCGGGGACAGGGTACTCCGAGCTAGCACAGATACGCAGTATTTT	CASSDLGDRVLRASTDTQYF
TRBV5-4	TRBJ2-7	once	TRBD2	TGTGCCAGCAGCCCCATGTGGGGGGGGGATTACGAGCAGTACTTC	CASSPMWGGDYEQYF
TRBV11-2	TRBJ2-7	.	.	TGTGCCAGCAGCTTAGAAACCGCCTACGAGCAGTACTTC	CASSLETAYEQYF
TRBV27	TRBJ2-1	.	.	TGTGCCAGCAGCCTAGGGGGGGACTCCTACAATGAGCAGTTCTTC	CASSLGGDSYNEQFF
TRBV6-5	TRBJ1-5	.	TRBD1	TGTGCCAGCAGAATGGGCACAGGGGTTGATCAGCCCCAGCATTTT	CASRMGTGVDQPQHF
TRBV7-6	TRBJ2-2	.	.	TGTGCCAGCAGCTTTGTCGGGACCGGGGAGCTGTTTTTT	CASSFVGTGELFF
TRBV27	TRBJ2-3	.	TRBD2	TGTGCCAGCAGTTCCAGCGGGGGCCCTAGCACAGATACGCAGTATTTT	CASSSSGGPSTDTQYF
TRBV27	TRBJ2-1	.	TRBD2	TGTGCCAGCAGATTCGGGACTAGCGGGGGATATGAGCAGTTCTTC	CASRFGTSGGYEQFF
TRBV9	TRBJ2-7	.	TRBD2	TGTGCCAGCAGCGTAGCTAGCGGGAACTACGAGCAGTACTTC	CASSVASGNYEQYF
TRBV7-8	TRBJ2-5	.	TRBD2	TGTGCCAGCAGCACCCGACTAGCGGGAGGGCCCTGGGATAAAGAGACCCAGTACTTC	CASSTRLAGGPWDKETQYF
TRBV7-8	TRBJ1-6	.	TRBD1	TGTGCCAGCAGCCTCCGGGACAGGGTTTCACCCCTCCACTTT	CASSLRDRVSPLHF
TRBV7-9	TRBJ1-4	.	.	TGTGCCAGCAGCTTACCAGGGAAGGACGAAAAACTGTTTTTT	CASSLPGKDEKLFF
TRBV11-2	TRBJ2-2	.	.	TGTGCCAGCAGGGCCTTAGGGACCGGGGAGCTGTTTTTT	CASRALGTGELFF
TRBV9	TRBJ1-2	.	TRBD1	TGTGCCAGCAGCTCGGGACAGGGGATTTATGGCTACACCTTC	CASSSGQGIYGYTF
TRBV9	TRBJ2-1	.	.	TGTGCCAGCAGCGTAGGGCCTTGGTTTGAGGAGCAGTTCTTC	CASSVGPWFEEQFF
TRBV6-6	TRBJ1-2	.	TRBD1	TGTGCCAGCAGCCGGCCCACAGGGGGCGACTATGGCTACACCTTC	CASSRPTGGDYGYTF
TRBV7-9	TRBJ2-2	.	.	TGTGCCAGCAGCCCCGAGGACCTCTTGAACACCGGGGAGCTGTTTTTT	CASSPEDLLNTGELFF